This T cell receptor (beta chain) appears in the sequencing data of a study of blood T cell repertoires in COVID-19. Trimming removed 5 bases at V and 5 bases at J, with 11 bases between. There are 13 residues in the CDR3. Only in-frame clones appear in the TCRdb table, and some are missing; sequencing was by immunoSEQ multiplex PCR. The data contain some 120,000 clones, roughly 90% of them singletons. This chain uses TRBV12-3 or TRBV12-4 with TRBJ2-3; the D gene is possibly TRBD1 (6 bases). Sequenced: peripheral blood. This clonotype was obtained from a man aged 50 to 59 with acute or convalescent COVID-19. CDR3 bases: TGTGCCAGCAGTGCGAACAGGGTAGATACGCAGTATTTT. It codes for CASSANRVDTQYF.